These 2 T cell receptor beta chains share one sample of origin, sequenced in a study of blood T cell repertoires in COVID-19. Data came from immunoSEQ multiplex PCR; TCRdb stores just in-frame clones and leaves some out. The sample has about 140,000 clones; around 89% are singletons. The sample was peripheral blood. These TCRs come from a woman over 75 with acute or convalescent COVID-19.

The chain employs TRBV6-5 and TRBJ2-3; tentative D call: TRBD2 (5 bases). Germline V gene lookup returns CDR1 MNHEY and CDR2 SVGAGI. The CDR3 extends over 14 amino acids. The ends were cut back, 7 bases at V and 2 bases at J, with 13 bases in the middle. CDR3 DNA: TGTGCCAGCACTCAGATCGGGAACACAGATACGCAGTATTTT. Amino acid sequence: CASTQIGNTDTQYF.

The chain joins TRBV7-3 to TRBJ2-5; D is unclear. The germline gives CDR1 SGHTA, CDR2 FQGTGA. V was cut by 1 base and J by 3 bases, with 6 bases left in between. The CDR3 totals 13 residues. CDR3 protein: CASSLMAEETQYF. In DNA, the CDR3 is TGTGCCAGCAGCTTAATGGCAGAAGAGACCCAGTACTTC.